The 5 T cell receptor beta chains below come from one sample, sequenced in a study of CD8 T cells in Susac syndrome (dated by TCRdb to 2018 to 2020). The library was made by the immunoSEQ multiplex PCR assay. RNA was extracted with the RNeasy kit and about 0.5 to 1 ug was reverse transcribed using random hexamers. Using fastp at Q25 and MiXCR, TCRdb reprocessed the public reads and kept productive beta chains. Entries that share a CDR3 protein sequence are merged under the most common genes and DNA. The sample yields some 300,000 distinct CDR3 sequences; around 84% were counted once. About 0.11% of the sample goes to the ten largest clones. Sequencing input: CD8+ T cells from PBMCs. These receptors all stem from a human donor with multiple sclerosis.

V is TRBV29-1 and J is TRBJ1-1, with D unclear. The V end lost 6 bases, the J end lost 7 bases, and 18 bases lay between the germline ends. Germline CDR1 reads SQVTM; CDR2 reads ANQGSEA. The CDR3 contains 13 residues. The CDR3 loop reads CSVPRKGSNEAFF. CDR3 nucleotide sequence: TGCAGCGTCCCCCGGAAAGGGTCTAATGAAGCTTTCTTT.

The count of this clonotype is one. The rearrangement uses TRBV27 and TRBJ1-1; weak D call: TRBD1 (5 bases). CDR1 is MNHEY and CDR2 is SMNVEV in the germline V gene (reference sequence). The CDR3 consists of 13 residues. Trimming shortened V by 6 bases and J by 5 bases, and 13 bases separated the two germline ends. In DNA, the CDR3 is TGTGCCAGCAGGAAGGGGCGAGGGACTGAAGCTTTCTTT. It is translated as CASRKGRGTEAFF.

The chain employs TRBV10-1 and TRBJ2-7, with a tentative D call TRBD2 (6 bases). The CDR3 loop spans 16 amino acids. V lost 3 bases and J 5 bases, leaving 20 bases between the germline ends. Germline V gene data show CDR1 as WNHNN and CDR2 as SYGVQD (reference sequence). The DNA of the CDR3 is TGCGCCAGCAGTGAAGGATCTAGCGATCTGTTCGACGAGCAGTACTTC. The encoded protein is CASSEGSSDLFDEQYF.

The rearrangement joins TRBV29-1 to TRBJ2-3, with TRBD2 matching 8 bases. J was trimmed by 4 bases and V by 4 bases; bases with no gene match: 7. The CDR3 is made up of 14 amino acids. From germline, CDR1 is SQVTM and CDR2 ANQGSEA. The CDR3 region is CSVGKAGVADTQYF. CDR3 bases: TGCAGCGTTGGGAAAGCGGGAGTTGCAGATACGCAGTATTTT.

The V and J genes are TRBV28 and TRBJ2-7; 9 bases match TRBD2. CDR3 length: 15 residues. Germline V CDR1 and CDR2: MDHEN, SYDVKM. V lost 6 bases to trimming and J lost 2 bases; unmatched junction nucleotides: 8. The CDR3 region has the DNA TGTGCCAGCAGGAATAGCGGGAGAACGACCTACGAGCAGTACTTC. Its translation is CASRNSGRTTYEQYF.